This TCR beta chain was sequenced during a study of blood T cell repertoires in COVID-19. Overall study: The United States, Italy and Spain provided the acute and convalescent COVID-19 samples.

The CDR3 loop spans 13 amino acids. The ends were cut back, 6 bases at V and 5 bases at J, with 11 bases in the middle. Germline V gene sequence: CDR1 LNHNV, CDR2 YYDKDF (reference sequence). Study processing details: Scientists estimated how many nucleated cells there were by amplifying reference gene primers. Clones were read by immunoSEQ multiplex PCR, and TCRdb kept only the in-frame ones, dropping some. The DNA gave D and trimming, while V, J and clone size come from that table. The sample has 80,000 to 100,000 clones, over 75% seen once. The gene calls are TRBV15 and TRBJ1-5, with D possibly being TRBD1 (6 bases). The source of this sequence is a man in his 60s with acute or convalescent COVID-19. Sequences were obtained from peripheral blood. CDR3 nucleotide sequence: TGTGCCACCAGTAGGGGGTTAGATCAGCCCCAGCATTTT. Protein: CATSRGLDQPQHF.